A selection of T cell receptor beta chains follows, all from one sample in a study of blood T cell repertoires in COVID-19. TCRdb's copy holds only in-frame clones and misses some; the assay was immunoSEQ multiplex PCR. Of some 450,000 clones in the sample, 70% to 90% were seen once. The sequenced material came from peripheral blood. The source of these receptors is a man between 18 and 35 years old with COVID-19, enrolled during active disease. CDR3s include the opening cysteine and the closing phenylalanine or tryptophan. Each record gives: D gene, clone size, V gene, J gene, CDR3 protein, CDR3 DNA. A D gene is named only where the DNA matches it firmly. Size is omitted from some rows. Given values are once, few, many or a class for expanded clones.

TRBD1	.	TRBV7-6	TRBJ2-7	CASSSGTGKREQYF	TGTGCCAGCAGCTCCGGGACAGGGAAACGCGAGCAGTACTTC
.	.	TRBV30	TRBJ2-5	CAWNNGIGETQYF	TGTGCCTGGAATAACGGGATAGGAGAGACCCAGTACTTC
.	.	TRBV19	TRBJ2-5	CATGVGETQYF	TGTGCCACGGGGGTTGGAGAGACCCAGTACTTC
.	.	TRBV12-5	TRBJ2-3	CASGLYTPDTQYF	TGTGCTAGTGGTTTGTACACGCCAGATACGCAGTATTTT
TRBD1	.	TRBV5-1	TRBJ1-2	CASSLGQGYLSNYGYTF	TGCGCCAGCAGCTTAGGACAGGGATACCTCTCTAACTATGGCTACACCTTC
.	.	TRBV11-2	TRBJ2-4	CASSLVGGRADIQYF	TGTGCCAGCAGCTTAGTAGGTGGCAGGGCGGACATTCAGTACTTC
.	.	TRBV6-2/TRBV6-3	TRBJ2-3	CASSADSTSDTQYF	TGTGCCAGCAGTGCCGACAGCACCTCAGATACGCAGTATTTT
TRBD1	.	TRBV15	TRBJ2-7	CATSRRTGNEQYF	TGTGCCACCAGCAGGAGGACAGGGAACGAGCAGTACTTC
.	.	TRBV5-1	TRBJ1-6	CASSLGAQPHSPLHF	TGCGCCAGCAGCTTGGGGGCGCAACCCCATTCACCCCTCCACTTT
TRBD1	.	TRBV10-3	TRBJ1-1	CAISDPGQGNTEAFF	TGTGCCATCAGTGACCCGGGACAGGGAAACACTGAAGCTTTCTTT
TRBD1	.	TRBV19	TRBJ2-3	CASSPGGVSTDTQYF	TGTGCCAGTAGCCCAGGGGGCGTAAGCACAGATACGCAGTATTTT
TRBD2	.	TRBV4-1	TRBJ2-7	CASSQGRDRLGLAGVGFYEQYF	TGCGCCAGCAGCCAAGGCCGGGACAGGTTGGGACTAGCGGGAGTTGGGTTCTACGAGCAGTACTTC
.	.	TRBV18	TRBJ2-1	CASSPQPGNNEQFF	TGTGCCAGCTCACCACAACCGGGGAACAATGAGCAGTTCTTC
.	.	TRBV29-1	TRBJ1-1	CSVVRGAEAFF	TGCAGCGTTGTCCGAGGTGCTGAAGCTTTCTTT
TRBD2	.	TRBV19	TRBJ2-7	CASSTLWTSELYSEQYF	TGTGCCAGTAGTACCCTATGGACTAGCGAGCTGTATAGCGAGCAGTACTTC
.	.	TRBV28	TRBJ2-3	CASSIMALTDTQYF	TGTGCCAGCAGCATAATGGCCCTCACAGATACGCAGTATTTT
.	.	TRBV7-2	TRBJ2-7	CASSHYIGEQYF	TGTGCCAGCAGCCACTACATCGGCGAGCAGTACTTC
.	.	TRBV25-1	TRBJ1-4	CASSDSKGGNEKLFF	TGTGCCAGCAGCGACTCTAAAGGGGGAAACGAAAAACTGTTTTTT
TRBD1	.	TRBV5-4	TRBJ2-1	CASSLNRGQYNEQFF	TGTGCCAGCAGCTTGAACAGGGGGCAGTACAATGAGCAGTTCTTC
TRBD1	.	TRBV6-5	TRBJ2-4	CASSQGQGPLGIQYF	TGTGCCAGCAGTCAGGGACAGGGGCCCTTGGGCATTCAGTACTTC
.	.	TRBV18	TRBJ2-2	CASSPSTGELFF	TGTGCCAGCTCACCATCAACCGGGGAGCTGTTTTTT
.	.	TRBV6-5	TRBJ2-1	CASSYLGLRTNEQFF	TGTGCCAGCAGTTACTTGGGACTGCGCACCAATGAGCAGTTCTTC
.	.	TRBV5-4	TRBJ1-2	CASSFSTGIGYGYTF	TGTGCCAGCAGCTTTTCCACAGGGATCGGCTATGGCTACACCTTC
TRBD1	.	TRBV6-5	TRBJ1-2	CASSSGGVGYTF	TGTGCCAGCAGTTCAGGGGGCGTCGGCTACACCTTC
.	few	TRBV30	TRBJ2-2	CACPRDNTGELFF	TGTGCCTGCCCCAGGGATAACACCGGGGAGCTGTTTTTT
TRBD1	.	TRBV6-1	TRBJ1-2	CASSEPGQEALYGYTF	TGTGCCAGCAGTGAGCCGGGACAGGAAGCCCTTTATGGCTACACCTTC
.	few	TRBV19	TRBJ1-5	CASSIRGSKQPQHF	TGTGCCAGTAGTATACGAGGGAGCAAACAGCCCCAGCATTTT
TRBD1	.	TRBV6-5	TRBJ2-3	CASSYWRGQGPDTQYF	TGTGCCAGCAGTTACTGGAGGGGACAGGGACCGGATACGCAGTATTTT
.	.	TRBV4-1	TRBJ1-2	CASSQDRGHGYTF	TGCGCCAGCAGCCAAGACAGGGGCCATGGCTACACCTTC
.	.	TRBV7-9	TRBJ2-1	CASSFAAGEQFF	TGTGCCAGCAGCTTCGCAGCGGGTGAGCAGTTCTTC
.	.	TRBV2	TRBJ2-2	CASTYESRGVGAGELFF	TGTGCCAGCACGTACGAATCACGGGGAGTCGGGGCCGGGGAGCTGTTTTTT
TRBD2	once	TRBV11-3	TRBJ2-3	CASSSGGYTDTQYF	TGTGCCAGCAGCAGCGGGGGGTACACAGATACGCAGTATTTT
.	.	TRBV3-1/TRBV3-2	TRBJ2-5	CASSQRSQTQYF	TGTGCCAGCAGCCAAAGGAGTCAGACCCAGTACTTC
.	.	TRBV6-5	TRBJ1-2	CASSNWYGYTF	TGTGCCAGCAGCAACTGGTATGGCTACACCTTC
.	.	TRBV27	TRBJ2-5	CASSSTPNQETQYF	TGTGCCAGCAGTTCGACACCCAACCAAGAGACCCAGTACTTC
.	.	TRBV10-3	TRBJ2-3	CAISDGPAEDTQYF	TGTGCCATCAGTGACGGTCCAGCGGAAGATACGCAGTATTTT
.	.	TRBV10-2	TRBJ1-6	CATRFDFTSPLHF	TGCGCCACCAGGTTTGACTTTACATCACCCCTCCACTTT
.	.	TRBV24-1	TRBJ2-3	CATGTPSTDTQYF	TGTGCCACCGGGACACCAAGCACAGATACGCAGTATTTT
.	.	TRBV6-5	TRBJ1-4	CASSYSGSVGEKLFF	TGTGCCAGCAGTTACTCGGGGAGCGTGGGTGAAAAACTGTTTTTT
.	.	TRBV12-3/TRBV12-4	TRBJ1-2	CASTDRVLYGYTF	TGTGCCAGCACCGACCGGGTCCTCTATGGCTACACCTTC